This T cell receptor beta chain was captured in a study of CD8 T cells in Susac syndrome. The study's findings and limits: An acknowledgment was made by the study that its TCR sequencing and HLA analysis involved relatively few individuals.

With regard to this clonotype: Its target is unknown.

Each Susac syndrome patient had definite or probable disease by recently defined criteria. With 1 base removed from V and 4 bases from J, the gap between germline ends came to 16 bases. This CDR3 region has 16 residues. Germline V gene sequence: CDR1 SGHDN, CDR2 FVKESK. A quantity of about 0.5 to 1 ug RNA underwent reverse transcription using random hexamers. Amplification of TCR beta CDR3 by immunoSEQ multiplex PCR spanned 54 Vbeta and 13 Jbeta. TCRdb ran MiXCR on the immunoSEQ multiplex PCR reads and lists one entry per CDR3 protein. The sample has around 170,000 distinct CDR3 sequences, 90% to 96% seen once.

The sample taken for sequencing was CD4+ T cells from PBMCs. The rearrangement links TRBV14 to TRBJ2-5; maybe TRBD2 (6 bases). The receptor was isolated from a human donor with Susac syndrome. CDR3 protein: CASSQAPRGMRETQYF. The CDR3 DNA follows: TGTGCCAGCAGCCAAGCGCCACGGGGGATGAGAGAGACCCAGTACTTC.